The source of this T cell receptor beta chain is a study of cytomegalovirus exposure and HLA in healthy donors (TCRdb year 2017). Background for the entire study: An earlier analysis of roughly 500 of the donors reported 250 to 350 Gb of sequence data and 117 million unique TCR beta sequences obtained from 180 million or so T cells. Around 330 gigabases of sequencing data and 70 million to 95 million unique TCR sequences made up an early release that covered several hundred HLA-typed donors. Among the roughly 400 genotyped donors, approximately 77% belonged to the genetic ancestry cluster associated with self-reported Caucasian donors. The study aimed to test whether signatures of past pathogen exposure could be identified by cataloging public T cell receptors. Using immunosequencing, the study profiled T cell repertoires from 666 subjects and related those repertoires to cytomegalovirus serostatus. A separate validation cohort of some 130 different subjects was used in addition to the 666-subject first cohort. High-throughput TCR immunosequencing, statistical association of individual TCRs with disease status, and machine learning were combined to predict cytomegalovirus infection status. To study patterns of TCR occurrence, a later analysis re-analyzed previously published TCR beta repertoires from under 750 donors and added high-resolution HLA genotyping. Rather than drawing on any new phenotypic data, the later analysis identified candidate immune exposures from TCR beta sequences and the way those sequences occurred across donors. An earlier analysis of about 600 of the donors used high-throughput TCR beta sequencing to judge whether each TCR beta V gene segment behaved as functional or pseudogenic. Donor age, sex, ethnicity and CMV serostatus were compiled alongside the repertoire data. A later genetic analysis took genome-wide SNP genotypes for about 60% of the roughly 670 donors and used that subset as a discovery cohort. All discovery cohort repertoires had been generated using a single sequencing platform. Both class I and class II loci were covered by HLA typing, at four-digit resolution. Typing coverage differed by locus: A, B, C, DRB1 and DQB1 were typed in about 620-630 donors, DQA1 in roughly 510, DPA1 in nearly 610, and DPB1 in about 450. Four to six DR-DQ haplotypes were handled as single units for association and clustering because linkage in the cohort was strong. On average, roughly 240,000 unique TCR beta nucleotide sequences were sequenced per donor among some 430 genotyped donors of the cohort, with 15% to 20% of those sequences being non-productive. Overall results and qualifications from the work: In an earlier analysis of 587 of the donors, most TCR beta V segments appeared in productive rearrangements about 87% or about 30% of the time, broadly matching IMGT annotations. The sequencing pipeline was judged likely to have produced a cluster of highly shared sequence variants as a technical artifact. V-gene and J-gene trimming of TCR beta chains was associated with a missense DCLRE1C variant in a later genetic analysis, and the association was replicated in an independent cohort. At a false discovery rate of 0.05, a later analysis linked some 18,000 TCR beta sequences to specific HLA alleles. In a later analysis, TCR association rates were found to vary across HLA loci, with the most associated TCRs seen for DRB1 alleles and the fewest for HLA-C alleles. A later analysis reported that several top co-occurrence clusters appeared linked to parvovirus B19, influenza, CMV and Epstein-Barr virus. Compared with equally common non-associated chains, HLA-associated TCR beta chains in a later analysis were more clonally expanded and had lower generation probabilities. The cohort was sequenced for TCR beta chains only, and without alpha or paired-chain data the features that could be detected were limited. A further reported finding was that TCR beta sequences accurately predicted the HLA-A and HLA-B alleles for most subjects in the first cohort. In a later genetic analysis, fewer N-insertions in productive TCRs were reported among donors in an Asian-associated ancestry cluster than the approximately 630-donor mean. The classifier was reported to diagnose cytomegalovirus status with high specificity and sensitivity in both the original cohort and the validation cohort. Because the 87-base-pair reads could not distinguish some IMGT-functional V segments, including TRBV6-2 and TRBV6-3, those segments were excluded. When HLA alleles, especially DR and DQ, strongly co-occurred, attributing TCR associations to individual alleles was difficult. The only immune exposure information available for the cohort was CMV serostatus. Roughly uniform sequencing depth across donors was assumed in presence/absence analyses, although this assumption may not hold. Most CMV-associated TCR beta chains appeared to be HLA-restricted in a later analysis, and the HLA associations seemed to be driven largely by CMV exposure. It was suggested by the authors that the approach could potentially be generalized to other disease states and immunological phenotypes. Because counts were too low, roughly 17 rarely observed V segments, including chromosome 9 orphons, were left out of the earlier analysis of over 550 of the donors. A total of some 180 TCR beta chains were listed by the study as associated with cytomegalovirus. Linkage disequilibrium might explain the correlated functional status among segregating V segments, but an unknown experimental factor could not be ruled out. In vitro tests confirmed that three of the cytomegalovirus-associated TCR beta chains recognize cytomegalovirus antigens. While some public TCRs were present in many individuals, most TCR sequences turned up only very rarely across donors. Because some donors lacked HLA typing at each locus, the association tests relied only on the typed subset.

Receptor amplification or capture employed the immunoSEQ multiplex PCR assay. For the multiplex PCR, a mixture combining 60 forward primers for TCR Vbeta segments and 13 reverse primers for TCR Jbeta segments was used. The CDR3 region of rearranged TCR beta genes was amplified from genomic DNA with a multiplex PCR assay. Amplified TCR beta libraries were sequenced as 87-base-pair reads on the Illumina HiSeq System. Regarding the original processing steps: Across the 666 repertoires, a later analysis counted 80 million or so unique TCR beta chains, roughly 11 million of which were shared by at least two donors. Raw reads were error-corrected and collapsed into unique sequences with a nearest-neighbor algorithm that merged closely related sequences to remove PCR and sequencing errors. CDR3 sequences were aligned to IMGT reference sequences to assign V, D and J gene segments. For a sequence to be retained, at least a six-nucleotide match to both a V gene segment and a J gene segment was required. A rearrangement counted as productive if the CDR3 had no stop codons and remained in frame with V and J, and every other rearrangement counted as non-productive. CDR3 was defined according to IMGT convention as the region running from the second conserved V-encoded cysteine to the conserved J-encoded phenylalanine. In an earlier analysis of more than 550 of the donors, sequences lacking an unambiguous match to a single V gene segment were excluded. In an earlier analysis of some 590 of the donors, a V segment was called functional when productive rearrangements were above 56.7%, and segregating when the standard deviation between donors exceeded 5%. A statistical classification framework was developed to diagnose cytomegalovirus status using the catalog of TCR beta chain sequences. In a later analysis, TCR nucleotide sequences were compared against IMGT/GENE-DB human TR gene sequences so that V and J genes could be assigned. A later analysis assigned CDR3 sequences and most-parsimonious VDJ recombination scenarios with the TCRdist pipeline. A later analysis defined each TCR beta chain by its CDR3 amino acid sequence plus V-gene family, and excluded reads lacking a unique V-gene family. A later analysis removed 592 highly shared, low-generation-probability nucleotide sequences to deal with suspected cross-contamination and a sequencing artifact. In a later analysis, a clonal expansion index was calculated for each public chain from normalized within-repertoire ranks of inferred template counts. Generation probabilities in a later analysis came from a VDJ recombination model fitted to out-of-frame rearrangements, and those results were checked against IGoR. Hypergeometric tests were used in a later analysis to score TCR-TCR, TCR-HLA and TCR-CMV co-occurrence, with a repertoire-size bias correction applied to the TCR pairs. In a later analysis, false discovery rates were estimated by permuting HLA or CMV assignments 20 times. In a later analysis, co-occurring TCRs were grouped with DBSCAN, and TCRdist sequence similarity was added when clustering was performed within HLA-allele-positive subsets. Repertoires with fewer than 30,000 or more than 120,000 public chains, plus five repertoires with anomalous nucleotide sharing, were excluded from co-occurrence clustering. This is the immuneACCESS table as TCRdb keeps it, with only in-frame sequences that have V and J called. A part of the clones is gone; compared with another copy, unresolved V genes explain less than half, and the rest is unexplained. Clone size and the V and J calls come from that table; the DNA yielded D and trimming. The sample includes 110,000 or so clones, with roughly 80% observed a single time. Jointly, the top ten make up approximately 5% of the sample.

The cohort was made up of under 800 healthy bone marrow donors. At the time of sampling, all cohort members were nominally healthy, though unrecorded immune exposures were likely present. The donor was CMV seropositive and belonged to the group of about 290 seropositive cohort members. A peripheral blood sample was provided by each donor, and peripheral blood mononuclear cells were used for TCR beta sequencing. Genomic DNA was extracted from the blood cell samples with the Qiagen DNeasy Blood Extraction Kit. As regards this clone: What antigen it recognizes has not been identified. No base-level quality is on record; no much larger clone is a single base apart.

Reading the germline V gene gives CDR1 LGHNA and CDR2 YNFKEQ. Clipping removes 0 bases from V and 7 bases from J, with 6 as the unmatched junction base count. From the cysteine up to the phenylalanine, the CDR3 has a length of 16 residues. Only CDR3 DNA is held: 48 bases, read in frame from base 1. The source material was PBMCs. The clonotype comes from a woman aged 25 to 39 in good health and CMV-seropositive. This chain joins TRBV4-2 to TRBJ2-3, with 11 junctional bases fitting TRBD2. CDR3 protein: CASSQDTSGSPYTQYF. Read as DNA, the sequence is TGTGCCAGCAGCCAAGATACTAGCGGGAGTCCGTATACGCAGTATTTT.